This TCR beta chain emerged from a study of beta chain features in type 1 diabetes. Overall study context: The number of sorted cells examined across all samples was approximately 110,000,000.

The CDR3 totals 16 residues. After removal of 4 bases from V and 5 bases from J, the junction contained 7 bases not matched to a gene. Germline V gene data show CDR1 as MDHEN and CDR2 as SYDVKM. The isolated RNA, all of it, was reverse transcribed, so expressed TCRB transcripts were what got sequenced. The table came from immunoSEQ multiplex PCR; TCRdb's copy has only in-frame clones and leaves some out. Here the sample spans 250,000 to 350,000 clones, more than 13% being singletons. General observations from the study: When Type 1 diabetes patients were examined, their TCRB CDR3s proved moderately but significantly shorter in all four CD4+ subsets. Cells carrying high TCR expression could end up over-represented when cDNA is sequenced. Researchers reported that naive, central memory and Treg TCRB repertoires appeared more similar in patients than in healthy donors.

As regards this clone: No antigen is known for it.

Sequenced sample: naive CD4+ T cells from blood. This chain uses TRBV28 with TRBJ2-1; 11 nucleotides line up with TRBD2. This receptor was obtained from a man aged 25-45 years with type 1 diabetes. The CDR3 loop reads CASSSSSGRADNEQFF. DNA of the CDR3: TGTGCCAGCAGTTCCAGTAGCGGGAGGGCCGACAATGAGCAGTTCTTC.